These T cell receptor beta chains were read from a single sample in a study of control samples from healthy donors and cancer patients. The repertoire was sequenced with immunoSEQ multiplex PCR; TCRdb's copy has only in-frame clones and lacks some. The repertoire consists of 170,000 or so clones, with around nine tenths occurring once and the leading ten covering about 1.4%. Source material: blood. These receptors were obtained from a man aged 25-45 years in good health. CDR3s include the opening cysteine and the closing phenylalanine or tryptophan. A D gene is named only where the DNA matches it firmly. Where a row states a size, it is once, few, many or the class of an expanded clone; other rows omit it.

j_call | v_call | d_call | clone_size | cdr3_nt | cdr3_aa
TRBJ2-2 | TRBV27 | - | once | TGTGCCAGCAGTTTATCACCTAACACCGGGGAGCTGTTTTTT | CASSLSPNTGELFF
TRBJ2-3 | TRBV9 | - | - | TGTGCCAGCAGCGTAGGACAGGGTAGGCGGGACACAGATACGCAGTATTTT | CASSVGQGRRDTDTQYF
TRBJ1-1 | TRBV18 | - | - | TGTGCCAGCTCGCCTTCGACCGCAGCGAGAAAGGCTTTCTTT | CASSPSTAARKAFF
TRBJ1-5 | TRBV5-5 | TRBD1 | - | TGTGCCAGCAGCTCCAGACAGGGTACCACTCAGCCCCAGCATTTT | CASSSRQGTTQPQHF
TRBJ1-5 | TRBV6-1 | - | - | TGTGCCAGCAGTGATTCGCCTTCTCAGCCCCAGCATTTT | CASSDSPSQPQHF
TRBJ2-1 | TRBV7-2 | TRBD2 | - | TGTGCCAGCAGCTTAGACGCGGGGGGGTGGGAGTCGCAGTTCTTC | CASSLDAGGWESQFF
TRBJ2-3 | TRBV3-1/TRBV3-2 | - | - | TGTGCCAGCAGCCAAGAGAACACTAGTGGAGATACGCAGTATTTT | CASSQENTSGDTQYF
TRBJ1-2 | TRBV6-2/TRBV6-3 | - | - | TGTGCCAGCAGCCGTTCTGAGGGTTCTGGCTACACCTTC | CASSRSEGSGYTF
TRBJ1-1 | TRBV30 | - | - | TGTGCCTGGAGAAGGGACAAGAACACTGAAGCTTTCTTT | CAWRRDKNTEAFF
TRBJ2-7 | TRBV4-2 | TRBD2 | - | TGTGCCAGCAGCCAAGGTTGGTTAGCGGGGCCCAGCTCCTACGAGCAGTACTTC | CASSQGWLAGPSSYEQYF
TRBJ2-5 | TRBV5-4 | - | - | TGTGCCAGCAGCTTGGCCCGAGGGTACCAAGAGACCCAGTACTTC | CASSLARGYQETQYF
TRBJ2-2 | TRBV27 | - | once | TGTGCCAGCAGTTTATCGACCCAGGTGGGGACCGGGGAGCTGTTTTTT | CASSLSTQVGTGELFF
TRBJ2-3 | TRBV21-1 | - | - | TGTGCCAGCAGGCGGTCCCGAACAGATACGCAGTATTTT | CASRRSRTDTQYF
TRBJ1-1 | TRBV27 | - | once | TGTGCCAGCAGCCCACAGGTCACGAACACTGAAGCTTTCTTT | CASSPQVTNTEAFF
TRBJ1-4 | TRBV25-1 | - | - | TGTGCCAGCAGTGCGGGGTTATTGGCAACTAATGAAAAACTGTTTTTT | CASSAGLLATNEKLFF
TRBJ2-2 | TRBV5-5 | TRBD1 | - | TGTGCCAGCAGCCCCGGGACAGGGGTGGGGCGTGGGGAGCTGTTTTTT | CASSPGTGVGRGELFF
TRBJ2-3 | TRBV10-1 | - | - | TGCGCCAGCAGTGAGTCGAATAGCGGACCTAGCACAGATACGCAGTATTTT | CASSESNSGPSTDTQYF
TRBJ2-4 | TRBV21-1 | - | - | TGTGCCAGCAGCAAAATAGGGACTAGCGGGAGGATGGCCAAAAACATTCAGTACTTC | CASSKIGTSGRMAKNIQYF
TRBJ1-4 | TRBV7-9 | TRBD1 | once | TGTGCCAGCAGCCCTAGACAGGGGATTGAGGAAAAACTGTTTTTT | CASSPRQGIEEKLFF
TRBJ2-3 | TRBV19 | - | - | TGTGCCAGTAGTATAAAGGCAGCCTCTAGCACAGATACGCAGTATTTT | CASSIKAASSTDTQYF
TRBJ2-1 | TRBV4-2 | TRBD1 | - | TGTGCCAGCAGCCAAGAAAGGACAGGGTGGAATGAGCAGTTCTTC | CASSQERTGWNEQFF
TRBJ2-3 | TRBV7-2 | - | once | TGTGCCAGCAGCTCCATCCGGGCCCGACGCACAGATACGCAGTATTTT | CASSSIRARRTDTQYF
TRBJ2-1 | TRBV30 | - | - | TGTGCCTGGACAGGTAGCCCCTACAATGAGCAGTTCTTC | CAWTGSPYNEQFF
TRBJ2-2 | TRBV29-1 | - | - | TGCAGCGCCGCCGCCCAGGGCCCCGGGGAGCTGTTTTTT | CSAAAQGPGELFF
TRBJ1-1 | TRBV5-6 | TRBD1 | - | TGTGCCAGCAGCTTGGCCAGGGGGCGGTTAAGGACTGAAGCTTTCTTT | CASSLARGRLRTEAFF
TRBJ2-4 | TRBV19 | - | - | TGTGCCAGTAGTCGGGTAGCGGCAGGGCCAAAAAACATTCAGTACTTC | CASSRVAAGPKNIQYF
TRBJ2-3 | TRBV11-2 | - | - | TGTGCCAGCAGCCCCAACGGGGTGCGGGCGCAGTATTTT | CASSPNGVRAQYF
TRBJ1-3 | TRBV11-2 | - | - | TGTGCCAGCAGCTTAGACCACAGGGCGTTCGGAAACACCATATATTTT | CASSLDHRAFGNTIYF
TRBJ1-1 | TRBV5-1 | - | - | TGCGCCAGCAGCTTGGCCGAGGGGATGGGCACTGAAGCTTTCTTT | CASSLAEGMGTEAFF
TRBJ1-2 | TRBV6-2/TRBV6-3 | - | - | TGTGCCAGCAGTTGGGATCTTTGGGGTGGCTACACCTTC | CASSWDLWGGYTF
TRBJ1-2 | TRBV28 | - | - | TGTGCCAGCAGCCAAATTTATGGCTACACCTTC | CASSQIYGYTF
TRBJ2-3 | TRBV12-3/TRBV12-4 | - | - | TGTGCCAGCAGTTTAGCCCCCGATACGCAGTATTTT | CASSLAPDTQYF
TRBJ2-3 | TRBV7-9 | TRBD2 | - | TGTGCCAGCAGCCGGACAGAGACACTAGCGGGAGGGCCAGATACGCAGTATTTT | CASSRTETLAGGPDTQYF
TRBJ2-1 | TRBV3-1/TRBV3-2 | TRBD2 | once | TGTGCCAGCAGCCAAGGTGAGGCTAGCGGGAGCAAGGGGTTCTTC | CASSQGEASGSKGFF
TRBJ2-5 | TRBV7-9 | - | - | TGTGCCAGCAGCTTAGGATCGGCAGGGGTAGAGGAGACCCAGTACTTC | CASSLGSAGVEETQYF
TRBJ2-1 | TRBV4-1 | TRBD2 | once | TGCGCCAGCAGCCAGGGCTCTAGCGGCCATAGGAGCTCCTACAATGAGCAGTTCTTC | CASSQGSSGHRSSYNEQFF
TRBJ1-6 | TRBV28 | TRBD1 | - | TGTGCCAGCCGAGTGAGGGGGCAGTCACCCCTCCACTTT | CASRVRGQSPLHF
TRBJ2-5 | TRBV27 | TRBD2 | - | TGTGCCAGCAGTTTTTTTAGCGGGAGGGCCAAAGAGACCCAGTACTTC | CASSFFSGRAKETQYF
TRBJ1-1 | TRBV2 | - | - | TGTGCCAGCAGATCGGAGGGAGGTATTCGCACTGAAGCTTTCTTT | CASRSEGGIRTEAFF
TRBJ2-3 | TRBV6-5 | TRBD1 | once | TGTGCCAGCAGAGCCCGGACAGGGGGCCATACGCAGTATTTT | CASRARTGGHTQYF
TRBJ2-5 | TRBV7-9 | - | few | TGTGCCAGCAGCGTAATGGGGAACCCCCAAGAGACCCAGTACTTC | CASSVMGNPQETQYF
TRBJ2-7 | TRBV15 | TRBD2 | once | TGTGCCACCAGCAAGGGAGGGCCGTACGAGCAGTACTTC | CATSKGGPYEQYF
TRBJ1-2 | TRBV27 | - | - | TGTGCCAGCAGTCCTCTCGGGGGGCGAGTCAGGTATGGCTACACCTTC | CASSPLGGRVRYGYTF
TRBJ2-5 | TRBV30 | - | - | TGTGCCTGGAAAGATGGACGGTTGTGGGGGGTGGAGACCCAGTACTTC | CAWKDGRLWGVETQYF
TRBJ2-1 | TRBV4-2 | TRBD2 | - | TGTGCCAGCAGCCAAGATAGGCGGGAGGGCCCAGATGAGCAGTTCTTC | CASSQDRREGPDEQFF
TRBJ1-1 | TRBV11-3 | TRBD1 | - | TGTGCCAGCAGCTTCGGACAGGGGGTCGATGAAGCTTTCTTT | CASSFGQGVDEAFF
TRBJ1-5 | TRBV28 | - | - | TGTGCCAGCAGTCCCCCCGAAACAGGTCTGTATAGCAATCAGCCCCAGCATTTT | CASSPPETGLYSNQPQHF
TRBJ1-4 | TRBV7-8 | - | - | TGTGCCAGCAGCTTAGCTTCGCCACGCCTAGGGGAAAAACTGTTTTTT | CASSLASPRLGEKLFF
TRBJ1-6 | TRBV7-9 | - | - | TGTGCCAGCAGCTTATCCACCACAGCCCGGTCCCTCCACTTT | CASSLSTTARSLHF
TRBJ2-7 | TRBV5-1 | - | - | TGCGCCAGCAGCTTGGCCGGCGCGGGGAGCTCCTACGAGCAGTACTTC | CASSLAGAGSSYEQYF
TRBJ1-1 | TRBV6-5 | - | - | TGTGCCAGCATCGTCCCGGGACAACCAAACACTGAAGCTTTCTTT | CASIVPGQPNTEAFF
TRBJ1-2 | TRBV5-1 | TRBD1 | - | TGCGCCAGCAGCTTAGGGACAGGGGGCCCCTATGGCTACACCTTC | CASSLGTGGPYGYTF
TRBJ1-2 | TRBV14 | - | - | TGTGCCAGCAGCCCTGAAGCCCACGGGTTAGTTGGCTACACCTTC | CASSPEAHGLVGYTF